This T cell receptor beta chain comes out of a study of identical twins. Study observations and caveats: Invariant T cells like MAIT and iNKT could partly confound the zero-insertion analyses.

The table lists this clonotype with many counts. Its matching antigen is unknown. The V end lost 3 bases, the J end lost 6 bases, and 11 bases lay between the germline ends. CDR3 length equals 13 residues. TCRdb called the 5' RACE reads again in MiXCR, with one record for every CDR3 protein. The sample holds 500,000 to 700,000 distinct CDR3 sequences; about 7.6% are singletons and the top ten take 1.6%. These data were likewise used in another study, on yellow fever vaccine responses in identical twins. That source reports: Each twin's T cell response to the vaccine was reported to look partly convergent and partly personalized.

Sequenced material: PBMCs. This chain uses TRBV12-3 or TRBV12-4 with TRBJ1-2; D unresolved. This TCR was sampled from a woman younger than 30 in good health. The CDR3 DNA follows: TGTGCCAGCAGTTTCCAGAGGACTAATGGCTACACCTTC. Translating it yields CASSFQRTNGYTF.